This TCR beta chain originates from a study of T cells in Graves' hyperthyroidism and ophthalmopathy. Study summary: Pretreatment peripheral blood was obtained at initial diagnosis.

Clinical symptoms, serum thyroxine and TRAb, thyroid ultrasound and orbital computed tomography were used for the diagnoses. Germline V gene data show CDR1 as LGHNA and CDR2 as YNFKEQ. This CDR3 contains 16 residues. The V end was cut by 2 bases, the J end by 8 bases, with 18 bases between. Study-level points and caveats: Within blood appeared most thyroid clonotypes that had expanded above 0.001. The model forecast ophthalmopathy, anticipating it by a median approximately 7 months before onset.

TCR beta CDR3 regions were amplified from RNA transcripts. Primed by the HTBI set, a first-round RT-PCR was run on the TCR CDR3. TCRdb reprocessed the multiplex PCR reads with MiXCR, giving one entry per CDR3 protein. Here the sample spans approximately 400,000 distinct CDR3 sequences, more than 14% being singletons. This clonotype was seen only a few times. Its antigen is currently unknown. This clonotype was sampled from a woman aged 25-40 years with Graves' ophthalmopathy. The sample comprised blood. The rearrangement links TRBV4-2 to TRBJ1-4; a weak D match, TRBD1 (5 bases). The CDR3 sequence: CASSQNEGRVGEKLFF. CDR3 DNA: TGTGCCAGCAGCCAAAATGAGGGCAGGGTGGGCGAAAAACTGTTTTTT.